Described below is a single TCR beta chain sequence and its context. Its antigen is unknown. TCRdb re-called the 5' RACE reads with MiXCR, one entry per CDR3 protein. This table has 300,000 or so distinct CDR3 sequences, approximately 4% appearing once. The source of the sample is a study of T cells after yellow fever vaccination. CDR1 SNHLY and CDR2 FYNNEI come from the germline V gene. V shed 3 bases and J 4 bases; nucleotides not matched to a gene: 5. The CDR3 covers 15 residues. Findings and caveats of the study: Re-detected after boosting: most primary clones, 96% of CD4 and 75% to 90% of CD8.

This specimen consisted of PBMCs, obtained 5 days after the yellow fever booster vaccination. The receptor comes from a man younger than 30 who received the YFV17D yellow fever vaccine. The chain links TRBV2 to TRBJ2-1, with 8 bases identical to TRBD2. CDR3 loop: CASSDLGTRYNEQFF. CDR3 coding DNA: TGTGCCAGCAGTGACCTCGGGACTAGGTACAATGAGCAGTTCTTC.